Included here is one TCR beta chain sequence, with context. What it binds is unknown. Germline CDR1 MNHNY, CDR2 SVGAGI (reference sequence). The CDR3 has 14 residues. The V end was cut by 3 bases, the J end by 5 bases, with 14 bases between. Individual patients had between 1 and 8 samples, taken pretreatment and on-treatment. These data originate in a study of PD-L1 blockade in urothelial cancer. Overall study: Blood underwent analysis 3 weeks (second dose) and 6 weeks after treatment began. A median approximately 150,000 T cells were found in blood samples.

Findings and caveats of the study: At the 3-week point, tumor-associated blood clones expanded more in durable-benefit patients.

The repertoire was sequenced with immunoSEQ multiplex PCR; TCRdb's copy has only in-frame clones and lacks some. The sample carries about 71,000 clones, approximately 91% recorded once. The chain uses TRBV6-6 and TRBJ2-7, with D tentatively TRBD2 (6 bases). The material was PBMCs, obtained around atezolizumab (anti-PD-L1) treatment. This receptor was identified in a man between 60 and 75 years old with urothelial cancer. For the CDR3, the DNA is TGTGCCAGCAGTTATCCCGGGAGTGGGAACGAGCAGTACTTC. Translation: CASSYPGSGNEQYF.